This T cell receptor (beta chain) stems from a study of T cells after posttransplantation cyclophosphamide. Study observations and caveats: Skin or GI-infiltrating T cells shared few TRB sequences with blood. Recipient CMV seropositivity and CMV reactivation strongly tracked TRB clonality.

Concerning this clone: The target antigen is unknown.

The trim removed 3 bases at V and 4 bases at J, leaving 5 bases unmatched. Germline V lookup: CDR1 SGHRS, CDR2 YFSETQ. The CDR3 has 15 amino acids. Peripheral blood was collected from the related graft donor on the marrow donation day. The assay was immunoSEQ multiplex PCR, and TCRdb's table has in-frame clones only and misses some. The sample includes approximately 47,000 clones, 92% of them seen just once. J is TRBJ2-2 and V is TRBV5-1; 8 positions agree with TRBD1. The receptor was derived from a woman between 50 and 59 years old in good health and a related stem cell transplant donor. The sequenced sample was PBMCs. CDR3 nucleotide sequence: TGCGCCAGCAGCTCCGGGACAGGCCCCACCGGGGAGCTGTTTTTT. It encodes CASSSGTGPTGELFF.